This T cell receptor beta chain was captured by sequencing in a study of T cell repertoires in cytomegalovirus infection. V lost 0 bases and J 0 bases, leaving 6 bases between the germline ends. The CDR3 is made up of 15 amino acids. The germline gives CDR1 SGHDN, CDR2 FVKESK. MiXCR was run by TCRdb on the reads, yielding one entry per CDR3 protein. The sample yields approximately 100,000 distinct CDR3 sequences, under 25% seen once. In this sample, this clonotype turned up a few times. Its target is not known. Study observations and caveats: HLA-C-restricted CMV clonotypes gave the most frequent clonotype in two of eight donors. Public TCR beta family frequency separated CMV-and-HLA carriers, including in an independent cohort.

The source of this sequence is a human donor in good health (CMV status not recorded). Some clones in this sample may be carry-over from other donors' samples. Sequencing used CD8+ T cells from PBMCs. This chain uses TRBV14 with TRBJ1-3; the D is unclear. CDR3 DNA sequence: TGTGCCAGCAGCCAAGATGGGATCTCTGGAAACACCATATATTTT. Its translation is CASSQDGISGNTIYF.